The 22 T cell receptor beta chains listed next were all sequenced from one sample in a study of blood T cell repertoires in COVID-19 (TCRdb year 2020). Libraries came from the immunoSEQ multiplex PCR assay. TCRdb took over this immuneACCESS table, retaining in-frame rearrangements with V and J assigned. Such tables are incomplete; in checked studies, under half of the missing clones stem from an unresolved V gene, and the remainder is unexplained. The sample yields about 160,000 clones; approximately 88% were counted once. The ten largest make up less than 3% of the sample. The specimen sequenced was peripheral blood. The source of these receptors is a woman aged 55-69 years with acute or convalescent COVID-19.

About this clone itself: The same CDR3 can be traced to other DNA sequences in this sample. The chain uses TRBV3-1 (or the pseudogene TRBV3-2) and TRBJ1-2, with 7 bases matching TRBD1. The length of the CDR3 is 14 residues. Looked up from germline, CDR1 is LGHDT and CDR2 is YNNKEL (reference sequence). J was trimmed by 5 bases and V by 1 base; bases with no gene match: 4. CDR3 bases: TGTGCCAGCAGCCAAGGACAGGGTGGATATGGCTACACCTTC. Translated: CASSQGQGGYGYTF.

V usage is TRBV7-6 and J usage is TRBJ2-2; TRBD2 agrees at 11 bases. Germline V gene lookup returns CDR1 SGHVS and CDR2 FNYEAQ. V shed 1 base and J 5 bases; nucleotides not matched to a gene: 12. The CDR3 runs 19 residues. The CDR3, as DNA: TGTGCCAGCAGCTTAGTACCTCAAGGACTAGCGGGTCCAACCGGGGAGCTGTTTTTT. It specifies CASSLVPQGLAGPTGELFF.

This clone has ten or more counts. This chain uses TRBV5-6 with TRBJ2-7; D is perhaps TRBD1 (5 bases). V was cut by 1 base and J by 6 bases, with 14 bases left in between. The CDR3 extends over 14 amino acids. CDR1 is SGHDT and CDR2 is YYEEEE in the germline V gene. This CDR3 is CASSLKQGQGEQYF. CDR3 nucleotides: TGTGCCAGCAGCTTGAAGCAGGGTCAGGGCGAGCAGTACTTC. The full variable domain, completed using reference TRBV5-6 and TRBJ2-7, is DAGVTQSPTHLIKTRGQQVTLRCSPKSGHDTVSWYQQALGQGPQFIFQYYEEEERQRGNFPDRFSGHQFPNYSSELNVNALLLGDSALYLCASSLKQGQGEQYFGPGTRLTVT.

This rearrangement joins TRBV13 to TRBJ1-4; a possible D gene is TRBD1 (5 bases). The V end was cut by 0 bases, the J end by 8 bases, with 16 bases between. The CDR3 has 16 residues. Germline V gives CDR1 PRHDT, CDR2 FYEKMQ (reference sequence). CDR3 residues: CASSLGLVGTGEKLFF. CDR3 DNA: TGTGCCAGCAGCTTAGGCCTTGTCGGTACAGGCGAAAAACTGTTTTTT.

This clone is a singleton in its sample. J is TRBJ2-7 and V is TRBV28; D perhaps matches TRBD1 (6 bases). V was shortened by 4 bases and J by 3 bases, with 16 bases between the two germline ends. Germline loops: CDR1 MDHEN, CDR2 SYDVKM. This CDR3 comprises 15 residues. CDR3 region: CASSYPMRGIYEQYF. CDR3 nucleotide sequence: TGTGCCAGCAGTTACCCTATGAGGGGGATCTACGAGCAGTACTTC.

The chain uses TRBV4-1 and TRBJ2-5, with 12 bases lining up with TRBD2. The CDR3 is 17 residues long. With V trimmed by 4 bases and J by 4 bases, 10 bases remained unmatched. Germline assignment: CDR1 MGHRA and CDR2 YSYEKL. The CDR3, as DNA: TGCGCCAGCAGCCGAATAGCTAGCGGGGGGGTTAGAGAGACCCAGTACTTC. Protein: CASSRIASGGVRETQYF.

The chain is built from TRBV3-1 (or the pseudogene TRBV3-2) and TRBJ1-4, with 10 bases lining up with TRBD1. V shed 2 bases, J shed 8 bases, and the junction held 5 bases outside the gene matches. Germline V lookup: CDR1 LGHDT, CDR2 YNNKEL (reference sequence). The CDR3 has 15 residues. CDR3 coding DNA: TGTGCCAGCAGCCAAAACGGACAGGGGGGGGAAAAACTGTTTTTT. Translated, it gives CASSQNGQGGEKLFF.

The V gene is TRBV20-1, the J gene TRBJ1-4; D remains ambiguous. Deletions cut 5 bases from V and 3 bases from J, with 19 bases between. This CDR3 comprises 16 residues. Germline lookup yields CDR1 DFQATT and CDR2 SNEGSKA (reference sequence). In nucleotides, the CDR3 is TGCAGTGCTCGTGAAACTCGGGGAGGTGCTAATGAAAAACTGTTTTTT. Translation: CSARETRGGANEKLFF.

The chain uses TRBV7-8 and TRBJ1-6, with TRBD1 matching 9 bases. The CDR3 has 13 residues. Germline V lookup: CDR1 SGHVS, CDR2 FQNEAQ. Trimming removed 4 bases from V and 10 bases from J; junction bases left unmatched: 2. The CDR3 DNA reads as TGTGCCAGCAGCTGGACAGGGGACTCACCCCTCCACTTT. This codes for CASSWTGDSPLHF.

The chain recombines TRBV5-6 with TRBJ1-1, with 9 bases fitting TRBD1. There are 15 residues in the CDR3. The V gene's germline CDR1 is SGHDT and CDR2 YYEEEE. V trimming: 2 bases; J trimming: 6 bases; junction bases outside the gene matches: 8. CDR3 loop: CASSFGTGLFSEAFF. CDR3 coding DNA: TGTGCCAGCAGCTTCGGGACAGGGCTTTTCTCTGAAGCTTTCTTT. Looking up the rest from reference TRBV5-6 and TRBJ1-1 gives the full variable domain: DAGVTQSPTHLIKTRGQQVTLRCSPKSGHDTVSWYQQALGQGPQFIFQYYEEEERQRGNFPDRFSGHQFPNYSSELNVNALLLGDSALYLCASSFGTGLFSEAFFGQGTRLTVV.

This chain connects TRBV7-8 to TRBJ1-4; D is ambiguous. V lost 8 bases and J lost 0, with 4 bases in between. There are 12 residues in the CDR3. The germline CDR1 and CDR2 sequences are SGHVS and FQNEAQ. This CDR3 reads CASGTTNEKLFF. The CDR3 DNA reads TGTGCCAGCGGCACAACTAATGAAAAACTGTTTTTT. Looking up the rest from reference TRBV7-8 and TRBJ1-4 gives the full variable domain: GAGVSQSPRYKVAKRGQDVALRCDPISGHVSLFWYQQALGQGPEFLTYFQNEAQLDKSGLPSDRFFAERPEGSVSTLKIQRTQQEDSAVYLCASGTTNEKLFFGSGTQLSVL.

This chain uses TRBV6-5 with TRBJ1-3; 7 bases map to TRBD1. Unmatched junction bases numbered 4, after V lost 3 bases and J lost 2 bases. Germline V gene lookup returns CDR1 MNHEY and CDR2 SVGAGI. The CDR3 loop spans 15 amino acids. CDR3 loop: CASSYDGQAGNTIYF. The CDR3 bases are TGTGCCAGCAGTTATGATGGACAGGCTGGAAACACCATATATTTT.

V and J are TRBV11-2 and TRBJ1-1; 7 bases match TRBD1. This CDR3 has 12 amino acids. Germline CDR1 is SGHAT and CDR2 is FQNNGV. The V gene end was trimmed by 6 bases and the J gene end by 7 bases; junction bases not matched to a gene: 5. CDR3 DNA: TGTGCCAGCAGGCAGGGGGAGGTTGAAGCTTTCTTT. Residues: CASRQGEVEAFF.

The chain links TRBV6-5 to TRBJ2-7, with 8 positions matching TRBD1. CDR3 length: 13 amino acids. CDR1 MNHEY and CDR2 SVGAGI come from the germline V gene. The ends lost 2 bases at V and 6 bases at J; junction bases unmatched: 3. Here the CDR3 DNA reads TGTGCCAGCAGTTACGGGGACAGGCGCGAGCAGTACTTC. Translation gives CASSYGDRREQYF.

The chain recombines TRBV7-2 with TRBJ1-5, with D unclear. The CDR3 spans 14 residues. The germline CDR1 and CDR2 sequences are SGHTA and FQGNSA. The V end was cut by 7 bases, the J end by 0 bases, with 10 bases between. The CDR3 region is CASTMTNSNQPQHF. The CDR3 DNA follows: TGTGCCAGCACCATGACAAATAGCAATCAGCCCCAGCATTTT.

This clone was picked up one time. The CDR3 sequence: CASSPGQGGFNYGYTF. The CDR3 nucleotides read TGCGCCAGCAGCCCGGGACAGGGGGGATTTAACTATGGCTACACCTTC. The chain joins TRBV5-1 to TRBJ1-2; TRBD1 agrees at 11 bases. The trim removed 4 bases at V and 1 base at J, leaving 6 bases unmatched. The CDR3 has 16 amino acids. Germline values: CDR1 SGHRS, CDR2 YFSETQ. The full variable domain, rest sourced from reference TRBV5-1 and TRBJ1-2, is KAGVTQTPRYLIKTRGQQVTLSCSPISGHRSVSWYQQTPGQGLQFLFEYFSETQRNKGNFPGRFSGRQFSNSRSEMNVSTLELGDSALYLCASSPGQGGFNYGYTFGSGTRLTVV.

This clone was seen once. The chain employs TRBV18 and TRBJ2-7; 12 bases match TRBD2. Germline V gene data show CDR1 as KGHSH and CDR2 as LQKENI. The V segment lost 3 bases and the J segment 2 bases; nucleotides outside the gene matches: 5. The CDR3 has 16 residues. The DNA of the CDR3 is TGTGCCAGCTCACCCGTCCGGACTAGCGGGGCCTACGAGCAGTACTTC. Amino acid sequence: CASSPVRTSGAYEQYF.

The rearrangement joins TRBV19 to TRBJ2-1; D is uncertain. Trimming took off 6 bases at V and 3 bases at J, with 9 bases between the two ends. Germline V gene data show CDR1 as LNHDA and CDR2 as SQIVND (reference sequence). The CDR3 length is 13 residues. The CDR3 sequence: CASSSHLYNEQFF. The CDR3 nucleotides are TGTGCCAGTAGCTCACACCTCTACAATGAGCAGTTCTTC.

The chain links TRBV19 to TRBJ2-1; no clear D gene. The CDR3 contains 14 residues. V was pared by 0 bases and J by 3 bases, with 6 bases between. Looked up from germline, CDR1 is LNHDA and CDR2 is SQIVND (reference sequence). For the CDR3, the DNA is TGTGCCAGTAGTATAGAGGGCAGCTACAATGAGCAGTTCTTC. This sequence encodes CASSIEGSYNEQFF. Full variable domain (outside the CDR3, taken from reference TRBV19 and TRBJ2-1): DGGITQSPKYLFRKEGQNVTLSCEQNLNHDAMYWYRQDPGQGLRLIYYSQIVNDFQKGDIAEGYSVSREKKESFPLTVTSAQKNPTAFYLCASSIEGSYNEQFFGPGTRLTVL.

The V gene is TRBV5-8, the J gene TRBJ2-3, with TRBD2 matching over 15 bases. CDR1 and CDR2 (germline): SGHTS, YDEGEE. Germline trimming cut 3 bases from V and 5 bases from J; bases unmatched to any gene: 7. CDR3 length: 17 amino acids. As DNA, the CDR3 is TGTGCCAGCAGCTCCCACCCGGGACTAGCGGGGGGAGATACGCAGTATTTT. It is translated as CASSSHPGLAGGDTQYF.

V usage is TRBV4-1 and J usage is TRBJ2-3, with TRBD2 identical over 11 bases. This CDR3 contains 15 residues. With V trimmed by 3 bases and J by 3 bases, 2 bases remained unmatched. Per the germline V gene, CDR1 is MGHRA and CDR2 is YSYEKL. For the CDR3, the DNA is TGCGCCAGCAGCCATGGGACTAGCGGAACAGATACGCAGTATTTT. This translates into CASSHGTSGTDTQYF.

This clone has only one observation. The chain joins TRBV24-1 to TRBJ2-3, with TRBD2 matching 8 bases. Trimming removed 3 bases from V and 2 bases from J; junction bases left unmatched: 6. In germline, CDR1 is KGHDR, CDR2 SFDVKD. The CDR3 runs 16 residues. The CDR3 region is CATSDPRGGFTDTQYF. CDR3 coding DNA: TGTGCCACCAGTGATCCCCGCGGGGGGTTCACAGATACGCAGTATTTT.